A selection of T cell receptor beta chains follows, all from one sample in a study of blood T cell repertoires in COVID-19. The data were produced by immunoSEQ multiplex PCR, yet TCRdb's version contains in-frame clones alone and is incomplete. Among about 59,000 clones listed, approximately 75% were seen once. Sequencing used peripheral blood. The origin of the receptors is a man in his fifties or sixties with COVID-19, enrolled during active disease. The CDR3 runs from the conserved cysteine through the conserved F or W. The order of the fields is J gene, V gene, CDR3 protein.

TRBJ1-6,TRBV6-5,CASSYNGQGNSPLHF
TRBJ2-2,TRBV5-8,CASSLGQRLTGELFF
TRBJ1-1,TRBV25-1,CATTPQSRNTEAFF
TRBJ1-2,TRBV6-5,CASSYVADTDYGYTF
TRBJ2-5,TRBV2,CASGTSLQTQYF
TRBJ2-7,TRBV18,CASSPDRREQYF
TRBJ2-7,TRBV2,CASLKEGASYEQYF
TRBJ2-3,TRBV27,CASSPEGDSTDTQYF
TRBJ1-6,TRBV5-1,CASSLVSVYNSPLHF
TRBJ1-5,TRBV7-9,CASSLGNSHNQPQHF
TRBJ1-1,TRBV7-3,CASSTRGGAEAFF
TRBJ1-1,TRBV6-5,CASSYSGNRGPEAFF
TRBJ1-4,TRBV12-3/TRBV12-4,CASSLGRNEKLFF
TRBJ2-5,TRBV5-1,CASSLEGSGQGRETQYF
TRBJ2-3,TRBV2,CASIPGGSRGADTQYF
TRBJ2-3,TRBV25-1,CASSRGLGDTQYF
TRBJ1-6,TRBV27,CASSPTGFQNSPLHF
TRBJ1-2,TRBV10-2,CASSDDSAIPNNYGYTF
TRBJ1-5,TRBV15,CATSRDLSGNQPQHF
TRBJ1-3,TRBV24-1,CAKTIRGF
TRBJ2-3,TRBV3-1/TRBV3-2,CASSQTGGPDTQYF
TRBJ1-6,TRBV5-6,CASSFREGGNSPLHF
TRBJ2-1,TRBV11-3,CASSLDPGQYNEQFF
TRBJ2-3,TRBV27,CASSMTSGRTDTQYF
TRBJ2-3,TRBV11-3,CASSLGELAGADTQYF
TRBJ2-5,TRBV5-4,CASSPSGTPQETQYF
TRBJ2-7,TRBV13,CASSLDTGQGVEQYF
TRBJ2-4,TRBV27,CASSLSRGPNIQYF
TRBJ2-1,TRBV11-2,CASSLDLAGASLAEQFF
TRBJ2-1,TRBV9,CASGQTSGGVNEQFF
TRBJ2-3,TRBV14,CASSQLDRRIDTQYF
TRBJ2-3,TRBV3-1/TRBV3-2,CASSQGQGKSEYF
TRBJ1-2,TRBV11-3,CASSSRQNYGYTF
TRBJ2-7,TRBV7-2,CASSWTGGSYEQYF
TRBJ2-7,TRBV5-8,CASSPYGQGANEQYF
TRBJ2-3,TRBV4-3,CASSQGGQGADTQYF
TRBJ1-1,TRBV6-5,CASSRGQGAEAFF
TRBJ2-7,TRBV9,CASSPQTGVREQYF
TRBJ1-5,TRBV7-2,CASSQDGTGPNQPQHF
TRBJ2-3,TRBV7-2,CASSRMAASTDTQYF
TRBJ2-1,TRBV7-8,CASSPLTILLPSSYNEQFF
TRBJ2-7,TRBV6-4,CASALQGSPSRGCYEQYF
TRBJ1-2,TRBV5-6,CASSETGLYYGYTF
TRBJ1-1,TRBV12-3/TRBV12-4,CASSLRGNTEAFF
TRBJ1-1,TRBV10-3,CAISDRYQDTEAFF
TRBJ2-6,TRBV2,CASSEAQGHANVLTF
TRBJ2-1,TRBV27,CASSGGLAGNYNEQFF
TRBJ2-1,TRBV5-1,CASKWGVSYNEQFF